This T cell receptor (beta chain) was observed in a study of OX40 agonist ivuxolimab in advanced cancers. The CDR3 has 15 amino acids. Germline values: CDR1 SQVTM, CDR2 ANQGSEA. Trimming at V came to 7 bases and at J to 4 bases, leaving 7 bases not matched to a gene. TCRdb's table, derived via immunoSEQ multiplex PCR, lists solely in-frame clones and lacks some. The sample has around 99,000 clones, less than 95% seen once. The material sequenced was CD4+ or CD8+ T cells sorted from blood, taken in a trial of the OX40 agonist ivuxolimab. The sequence derives from an adult with an advanced solid tumor such as melanoma, head and neck, liver or kidney cancer. This chain uses TRBV29-1 with TRBJ2-1; TRBD2 agrees at 13 bases. The CDR3 DNA sequence: TGCAGCGCCTCGGGACTAGCGGGAATATACAATGAGCAGTTCTTC. It codes for CSASGLAGIYNEQFF.